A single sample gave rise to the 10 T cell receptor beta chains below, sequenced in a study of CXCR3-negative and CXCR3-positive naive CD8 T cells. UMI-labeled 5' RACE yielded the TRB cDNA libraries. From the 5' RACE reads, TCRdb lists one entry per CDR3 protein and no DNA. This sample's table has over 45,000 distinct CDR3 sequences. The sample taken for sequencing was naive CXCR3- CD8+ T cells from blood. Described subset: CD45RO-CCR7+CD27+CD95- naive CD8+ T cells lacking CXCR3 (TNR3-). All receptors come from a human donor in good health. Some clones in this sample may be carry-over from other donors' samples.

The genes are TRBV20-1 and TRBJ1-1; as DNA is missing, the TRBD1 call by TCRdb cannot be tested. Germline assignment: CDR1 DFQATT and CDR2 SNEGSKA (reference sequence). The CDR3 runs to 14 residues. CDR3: CSARGLGDNTEAFF.

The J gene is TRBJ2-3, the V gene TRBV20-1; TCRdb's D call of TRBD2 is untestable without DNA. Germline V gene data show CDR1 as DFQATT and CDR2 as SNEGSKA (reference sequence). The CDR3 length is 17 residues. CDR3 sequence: CSARLAGLQPARDTQYF.

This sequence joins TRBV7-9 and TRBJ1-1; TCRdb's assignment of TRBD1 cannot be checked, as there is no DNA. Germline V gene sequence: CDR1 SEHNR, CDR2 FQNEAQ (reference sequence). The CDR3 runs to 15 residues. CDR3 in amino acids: CASSSRDRVGTEAFF.

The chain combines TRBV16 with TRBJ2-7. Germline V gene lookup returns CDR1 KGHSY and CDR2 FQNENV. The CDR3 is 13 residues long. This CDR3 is CASSQSVRIEQYF.

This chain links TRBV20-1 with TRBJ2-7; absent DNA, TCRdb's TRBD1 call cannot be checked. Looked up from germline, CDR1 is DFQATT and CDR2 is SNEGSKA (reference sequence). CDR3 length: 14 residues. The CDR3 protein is CSATLGRGFYEQYF.

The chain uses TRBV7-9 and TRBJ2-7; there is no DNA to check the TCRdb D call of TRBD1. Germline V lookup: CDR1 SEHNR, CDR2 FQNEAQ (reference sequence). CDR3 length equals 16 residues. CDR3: CASSLGGGQGSHEQYF.

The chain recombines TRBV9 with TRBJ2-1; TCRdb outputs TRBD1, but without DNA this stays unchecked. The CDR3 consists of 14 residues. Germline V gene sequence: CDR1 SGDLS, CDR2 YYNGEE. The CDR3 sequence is CASSVEGGNNEQFF.

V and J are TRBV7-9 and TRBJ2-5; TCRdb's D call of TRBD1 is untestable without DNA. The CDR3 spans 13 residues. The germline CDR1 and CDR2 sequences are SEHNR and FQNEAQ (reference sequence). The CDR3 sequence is CASSYPGQETQYF.

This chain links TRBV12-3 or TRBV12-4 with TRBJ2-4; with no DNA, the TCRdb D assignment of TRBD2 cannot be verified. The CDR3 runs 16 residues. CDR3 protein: CASSGLAGGLGNIQYF.

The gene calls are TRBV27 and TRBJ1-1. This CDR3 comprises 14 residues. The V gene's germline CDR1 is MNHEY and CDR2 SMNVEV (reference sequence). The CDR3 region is CASSLRGSGTEAFF.